A single sample gave rise to the 13 T cell receptor beta chains below, sequenced in a study of blood T cell repertoires in COVID-19. Profiling relied on immunoSEQ multiplex PCR, and the TCRdb table lists in-frame clones only, not all of them. The sample records about 120,000 clones, 78% being singletons. The material sequenced was peripheral blood. All receptors come from a man aged 65 to 79 with acute or convalescent COVID-19.

The chain has TRBV18 and TRBJ1-6, with no clear D. CDR1 and CDR2 from the germline V gene are KGHSH and LQKENI. V was clipped by 3 bases and J by 7 bases, with 13 bases between them. This CDR3 has 15 residues. The CDR3 DNA is TGTGCCAGCTCACCGGCGGGCCAGGAAAATTCACCCCTCCACTTT. It yields the protein CASSPAGQENSPLHF.

This clone has just a few counts. The chain carries TRBV5-1 and TRBJ1-2; TRBD1 is a possible D gene (5 bases). This CDR3 has 14 residues. CDR1 and CDR2 from the germline V gene are SGHRS and YFSETQ. Trimming took 0 bases from V and 6 from J, leaving 12 bases between them. CDR3 protein: CASSLGSGLNGYTF. In nucleotides, the CDR3 is TGCGCCAGCAGCTTGGGTTCAGGGCTCAATGGCTACACCTTC.

The V gene is TRBV5-4, the J gene TRBJ1-2; tentative D call: TRBD1 (6 bases). The CDR3 length is 16 residues. Germline loops: CDR1 SGHNT, CDR2 YYREEE (reference sequence). The V gene lost 4 bases and the J gene lost 5 bases, with 21 bases spanning the gap. The CDR3: CASSPGGGDRLYGYTF. CDR3 coding DNA: TGTGCCAGCAGCCCGGGGGGGGGAGACAGGTTGTATGGCTACACCTTC.

The J gene is TRBJ1-1, the V gene TRBV6-5; 9 bases are a match to TRBD1. Losses at the gene ends were 6 bases for V and 2 bases for J; bases not matched to a gene: 7. The CDR3 loop spans 15 amino acids. Germline V gene lookup returns CDR1 MNHEY and CDR2 SVGAGI. CDR3 nucleotides: TGTGCCAGCAGCCCGGACAGGGGAGGAAACACTGAAGCTTTCTTT. This encodes CASSPDRGGNTEAFF.

The chain uses TRBV5-1 and TRBJ2-3; possible D gene TRBD1, 5 bases. This CDR3 is built from 14 residues. Germline values: CDR1 SGHRS, CDR2 YFSETQ. V was clipped by 0 bases and J by 6 bases, with 11 bases between them. In DNA form, the CDR3 reads TGCGCCAGCAGCTTGGCGACCCCAGGGGATACGCAGTATTTT. Its protein is CASSLATPGDTQYF.

The chain uses TRBV7-2 and TRBJ2-3, with 9 bases identical to TRBD2. This CDR3 comprises 16 residues. Germline trimming cut 5 bases from V and 4 bases from J; bases unmatched to any gene: 10. Per germline, CDR1 SGHTA and CDR2 FQGNSA. CDR3 protein: CASSPGGAGGADTQYF. CDR3 DNA: TGTGCCAGCAGCCCTGGGGGAGCGGGGGGTGCAGATACGCAGTATTTT.

This chain uses TRBV18 with TRBJ1-3, with D possibly being TRBD1 (5 bases). The germline V and J ends were trimmed by 8 bases and 0 bases, with 8 bases remaining between them. The germline CDR1 and CDR2 sequences are KGHSH and LQKENI. The CDR3 spans 13 residues. DNA for the CDR3: TGTGCCAGCCAAGACAGCTCTGGAAACACCATATATTTT. This translates into CASQDSSGNTIYF.

The chain has TRBV9 and TRBJ2-5; D is perhaps TRBD1 (6 bases). The CDR3 consists of 15 residues. Per the germline V gene, CDR1 is SGDLS and CDR2 is YYNGEE. V was pared by 4 bases and J by 4 bases, with 17 bases between. CDR3 amino acids: CASSRAIQGAETQYF. The CDR3 nucleotides are TGTGCCAGCAGCAGGGCAATACAGGGTGCAGAGACCCAGTACTTC. The whole variable domain, filled in from reference TRBV9 and TRBJ2-5, reads DSGVTQTPKHLITATGQRVTLRCSPRSGDLSVYWYQQSLDQGLQFLIQYYNGEERAKGNILERFSAQQFPDLHSELNLSSLELGDSALYFCASSRAIQGAETQYFGPGTRLLVL.

This clone occurred once. The chain joins TRBV5-4 to TRBJ2-3; 7 bases agree with TRBD2. Germline V lookup: CDR1 SGHNT, CDR2 YYREEE (reference sequence). The CDR3 runs to 15 residues. V lost 4 bases and J lost 6; bases outside the gene matches: 11. In DNA form, the CDR3 reads TGTGCCAGCAGCCCCTTTTCGCAAGCGGGGGATACGCAGTATTTT. Amino acids: CASSPFSQAGDTQYF. The full variable domain, rest sourced from reference TRBV5-4 and TRBJ2-3, is ETGVTQSPTHLIKTRGQQVTLRCSSQSGHNTVSWYQQALGQGPQFIFQYYREEENGRGNFPPRFSGLQFPNYSSELNVNALELDDSALYLCASSPFSQAGDTQYFGPGTRLTVL.

V is TRBV5-8 and J is TRBJ1-2; the match to TRBD1 covers 10 bases. The CDR3 sequence is 15 residues long. V lost 2 bases to trimming and J lost 8 bases; unmatched junction nucleotides: 9. Germline CDR1 is SGHTS and CDR2 is YDEGEE. CDR3 region: CASSLPGTGDGGYTF. In DNA form, the CDR3 reads TGTGCCAGCAGCTTACCCGGGACAGGGGACGGAGGCTACACCTTC.

The J gene is TRBJ2-4, the V gene TRBV10-3, with a tentative D call TRBD1 (6 bases). Trimming removed 2 bases from V and 0 bases from J, with 8 bases in between. This CDR3 region has 15 residues. CDR1 and CDR2 (germline): ENHRY, SYGVKD. The chain's CDR3 is CAISEDRLAKNIQYF. The CDR3 nucleotides read TGTGCCATCAGTGAGGACAGGCTAGCCAAAAACATTCAGTACTTC.

This clone has just one count. The chain's CDR3 is CASKGGPDRGYGYTF. CDR3 nucleotides: TGTGCCAGTAAGGGAGGTCCGGACAGGGGCTATGGCTACACCTTC. The V call is TRBV19, the J call TRBJ1-2; 9 bases map to TRBD1. From germline, CDR1 is LNHDA and CDR2 SQIVND (reference sequence). Trimming took 7 bases from V and 4 from J; bases not matched to a gene: 10. CDR3 size: 15 residues.

This clone was recorded a few times. This chain's CDR3 is CASSLAIGAYGYTF. The CDR3 DNA is TGCGCCAGCAGCTTGGCCATTGGAGCGTATGGCTACACCTTC. This sequence joins TRBV5-1 and TRBJ1-2; D remains ambiguous. Looked up from germline, CDR1 is SGHRS and CDR2 is YFSETQ. Trimming cost V 0 bases and J 5 bases, with 11 bases left between them. CDR3 length: 14 amino acids.